Here is one T cell receptor beta chain with its context. Its target is unknown. This entry belongs to a study of T cells in localized non-small cell lung cancer. TCRdb's table, derived via immunoSEQ multiplex PCR, lists solely in-frame clones and lacks some. The sample records approximately 3,000 clones, roughly 22% being singletons. Study outcomes and limitations: Uninvolved adjacent lung had the highest recorded T cell clonality, with tumor below it.

The material sequenced was lung tumor tissue, taken before any cancer treatment. The receptor was isolated from a male donor older than 55 with stage II lung adenocarcinoma.

The CDR3 protein is CAWSAGVSNEKLFF. CDR3 DNA: TGTGCCTGGAGTGCAGGGGTATCTAATGAAAAACTGTTTTTT. The chain uses TRBV30 and TRBJ1-4, with D perhaps matching TRBD1 (6 bases). Germline V gives CDR1 GTSNPN, CDR2 SVGIG (reference sequence). The length of the CDR3 is 14 residues. Trimming took off 1 base at V and 3 bases at J, with 9 bases between the two ends. Variable domain in full (rest from reference TRBV30 and TRBJ1-4): SQTIHQWPATLVQPVGSPLSLECTVEGTSNPNLYWYRQAAGRGLQLLFYSVGIGQISSEVPQNLSASRPQDRQFILSSKKLLLSDSGFYLCAWSAGVSNEKLFFGSGTQLSVL.